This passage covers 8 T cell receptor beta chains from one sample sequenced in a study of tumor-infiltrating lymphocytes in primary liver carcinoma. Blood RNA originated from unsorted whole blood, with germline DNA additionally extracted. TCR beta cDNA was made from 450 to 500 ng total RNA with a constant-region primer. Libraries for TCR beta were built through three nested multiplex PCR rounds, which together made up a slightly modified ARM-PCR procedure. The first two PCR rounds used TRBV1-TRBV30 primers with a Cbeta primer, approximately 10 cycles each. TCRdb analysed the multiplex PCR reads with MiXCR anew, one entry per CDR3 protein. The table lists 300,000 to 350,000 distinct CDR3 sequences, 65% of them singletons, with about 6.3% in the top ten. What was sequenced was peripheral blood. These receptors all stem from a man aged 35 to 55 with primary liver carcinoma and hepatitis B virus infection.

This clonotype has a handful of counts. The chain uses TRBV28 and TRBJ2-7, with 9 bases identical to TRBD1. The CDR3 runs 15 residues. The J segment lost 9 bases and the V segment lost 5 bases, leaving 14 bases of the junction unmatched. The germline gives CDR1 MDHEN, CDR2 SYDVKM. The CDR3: CASSQSTGGIWRQYF. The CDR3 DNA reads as TGTGCCAGCAGTCAATCGACAGGGGGGATTTGGAGGCAGTACTTC.

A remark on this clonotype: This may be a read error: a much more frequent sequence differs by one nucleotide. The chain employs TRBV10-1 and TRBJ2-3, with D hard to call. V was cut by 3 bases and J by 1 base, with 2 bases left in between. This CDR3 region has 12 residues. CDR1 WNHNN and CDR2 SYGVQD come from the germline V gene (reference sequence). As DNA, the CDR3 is TGCGCCAGCAGTGACTGCACAGATACGCAGTATTTT. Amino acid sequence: CASSDCTDTQYF.

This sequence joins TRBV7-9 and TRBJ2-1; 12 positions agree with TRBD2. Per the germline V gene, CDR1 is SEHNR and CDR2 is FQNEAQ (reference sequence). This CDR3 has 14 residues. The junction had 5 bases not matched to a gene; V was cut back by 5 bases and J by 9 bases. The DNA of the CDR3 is TGTGCCAGCAGCCCGACTAGCGGGAGTGTTGAGCAGTTCTTC. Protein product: CASSPTSGSVEQFF.

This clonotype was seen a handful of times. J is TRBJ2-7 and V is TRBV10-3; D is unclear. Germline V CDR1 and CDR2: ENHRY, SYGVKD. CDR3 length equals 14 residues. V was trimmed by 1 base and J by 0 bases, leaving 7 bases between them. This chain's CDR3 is CAISEFPSSYEQYF. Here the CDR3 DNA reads TGTGCCATCAGTGAGTTCCCCAGCTCCTACGAGCAGTACTTC.

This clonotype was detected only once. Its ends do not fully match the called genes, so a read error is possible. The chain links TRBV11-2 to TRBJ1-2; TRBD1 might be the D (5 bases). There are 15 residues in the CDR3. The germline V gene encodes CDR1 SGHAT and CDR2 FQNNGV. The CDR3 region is CASSPGHGPNYGCTF. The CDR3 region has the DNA TGTGCCAGCAGCCCTGGACATGGACCTAACTATGGCTGCACCTTC.

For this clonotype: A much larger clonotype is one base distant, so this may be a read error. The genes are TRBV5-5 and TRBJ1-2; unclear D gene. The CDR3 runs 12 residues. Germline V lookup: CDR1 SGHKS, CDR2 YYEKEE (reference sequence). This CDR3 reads CASSLVGSGYIF. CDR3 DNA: TGTGCCAGCAGCTTGGTCGGGTCTGGCTACATCTTC. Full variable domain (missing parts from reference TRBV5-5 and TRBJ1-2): DAGVTQSPTHLIKTRGQQVTLRCSPISGHKSVSWYQQVLGQGPQFIFQYYEKEERGRGNFPDRFSARQFPNYSSELNVNALLLGDSALYLCASSLVGSGYIFGSGTRLTVV.

The CDR3 nucleotides are TGTGCCACCAGTGAAACAGGGGTAGGACAGCCCCAGCATTTT. Residues: CATSETGVGQPQHF. V gene TRBV24-1 combines with J gene TRBJ1-5; 7 bases map to TRBD1. The CDR3 consists of 14 residues. The germline V gene has CDR1 KGHDR and CDR2 SFDVKD. The ends lost 4 bases at V and 7 bases at J; junction bases unmatched: 6.

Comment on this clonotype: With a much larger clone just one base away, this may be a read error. The CDR3 loop is CASSQGYREITDTQYF. In DNA form, the CDR3 reads TGCGCCAGCAGCCAAGGCTATAGGGAAATCACAGATACGCAGTATTTT. The chain has TRBV4-3 and TRBJ2-3; D unclear. Germline CDR1 reads LGHNA; CDR2 reads YSLEER. Trimming removed 1 base from V and 2 bases from J, with 13 bases in between. The CDR3 has 16 residues.